The present TCR beta chain was sequenced within a study of radiation and T cells in renal cell carcinoma. Time point given: blood 4 weeks post-SBRT, at nephrectomy. Sample treatment: 15 Gy SBRT to primary tumor, nephrectomy 4 weeks later. Radiation-treated patients gave blood at baseline, week 2 and week 4. Some clones are missing from TCRdb's copy, which holds only in-frame ones; the method was immunoSEQ multiplex PCR. Here the sample spans more than 120,000 clones, around 88% being singletons. This specimen consisted of blood, obtained from a patient whose treatment included radiotherapy and nephrectomy. The sequence was collected from a woman aged 45-59 years with renal cell carcinoma.

CDR3 region: CASRTGTTNYGYTF. In nucleotides, the CDR3 is TGTGCCAGCAGAACCGGGACAACAAACTATGGCTACACCTTC. The chain recombines TRBV2 with TRBJ1-2, with D tentatively TRBD1 (6 bases). Trimming removed 6 bases at V and 2 bases at J, with 13 bases between. In germline, CDR1 is SNHLY, CDR2 FYNNEI. The CDR3 runs to 14 residues.